This T cell receptor (beta chain) was captured in a study of blood T cell repertoires in COVID-19. At the level of the study: Both acute and convalescent COVID-19 samples were obtained from the United States, Italy and Spain. Sources were T cells, B-cell-depleted T cells, or PBMCs; the material itself was cDNA or gDNA.

V lost 3 bases and J lost 1, with 13 bases in between. Germline V gene lookup returns CDR1 SNHLY and CDR2 FYNNEI. CDR3 length: 17 amino acids. Original data processing: How many nucleated cells were present was estimated from reference gene primer amplification. TCRdb keeps only in-frame clones here, not all; method: immunoSEQ multiplex PCR. That table furnishes V, J and clone size, whereas the DNA furnished D and trimming. The top ten hold around 4% of the sample, which has approximately 300,000 clones, approximately 80% seen once. Source material: peripheral blood. The receptor was derived from a woman aged 50 to 60 with active or convalescent COVID-19. The V and J genes are TRBV2 and TRBJ1-6, with D perhaps TRBD1 (6 bases). CDR3 coding DNA: TGTGCCAGCAGTGACGGGGGGCCGAGGTCCTATAATTCACCCCTCCACTTT. As protein: CASSDGGPRSYNSPLHF.